The rows below give T cell receptor beta chains drawn from one sample of a study of blood T cell repertoires in COVID-19. Method: immunoSEQ multiplex PCR; TCRdb's copy keeps in-frame clones and lacks some. The top ten hold around 27% of the sample, which has approximately 120,000 clones, over 75% seen once. The sequenced sample was peripheral blood. Receptors were obtained from a woman at least 80 years old with acute or convalescent COVID-19. Both conserved end residues are part of each CDR3. A D gene is named only where the DNA matches it firmly. The size entry is marked missing in some rows and otherwise reads once, few, many or a size class.

size: NA; D: NA; V: TRBV4-3; J: TRBJ1-4; DNA: TGCGCCAGCAGCCAGGGGGGGATTATAGGGTATGAAAAACTGTTTTTT; CDR3: CASSQGGIIGYEKLFF
size: NA; D: NA; V: TRBV5-1; J: TRBJ2-1; DNA: TGCGCCAGCAGCTTGTCGTCTGGTACCGGTGAGCAGTTCTTC; CDR3: CASSLSSGTGEQFF
size: NA; D: NA; V: TRBV28; J: TRBJ1-1; DNA: TGTGCCAGCAGTTCCGGTCAGACAGGACGAGCTTTCTTT; CDR3: CASSSGQTGRAFF
size: NA; D: NA; V: TRBV19; J: TRBJ1-2; DNA: TGTGCCAGTAGTTTAAGGGGTCTCACCGTTGACCATTATGGCTACACCTTC; CDR3: CASSLRGLTVDHYGYTF
size: NA; D: NA; V: TRBV6-4; J: TRBJ2-2; DNA: TGTGCCAGAAGAGGTTTCACCGGGGAGCTGTTTTTT; CDR3: CARRGFTGELFF
size: few; D: NA; V: TRBV27; J: TRBJ1-1; DNA: TGTGCCAGCAGTACGTCAGGGCTTGACACTGAAGCTTTCTTT; CDR3: CASSTSGLDTEAFF
size: NA; D: NA; V: TRBV5-1; J: TRBJ1-1; DNA: TGCGCCAGCAGCTTGGCGGGTGGCGAAACTGAAGCTTTCTTT; CDR3: CASSLAGGETEAFF
size: NA; D: TRBD1; V: TRBV10-3; J: TRBJ1-1; DNA: TGTGCCATTCACCCCGCAGGGGGCACTGAAGCTTTCTTT; CDR3: CAIHPAGGTEAFF
size: NA; D: NA; V: TRBV10-3; J: TRBJ2-3; DNA: TGTGCCATCAGCCATAGCACAGATACGCAGTATTTT; CDR3: CAISHSTDTQYF
size: NA; D: NA; V: TRBV4-2; J: TRBJ1-2; DNA: TGTGCCAGCAGCCAAGATTTGCGTTATGGCTACACCTTC; CDR3: CASSQDLRYGYTF
size: NA; D: TRBD1; V: TRBV19; J: TRBJ1-1; DNA: TGTGCCAGTCAGGACAGGCCAGGGATTGAAGCTTTCTTT; CDR3: CASQDRPGIEAFF
size: NA; D: NA; V: TRBV18; J: TRBJ2-3; DNA: TGTGCCAGCTCACCACAAGTCAGAGGTAGCACAGATACGCAGTATTTT; CDR3: CASSPQVRGSTDTQYF
size: NA; D: NA; V: TRBV3-1/TRBV3-2; J: TRBJ2-1; DNA: TGTGCCAGCAGTCGCCACACAAATGAGCAGTTCTTC; CDR3: CASSRHTNEQFF
size: NA; D: TRBD1; V: TRBV6-2/TRBV6-3; J: TRBJ2-3; DNA: TGTGCCAGCAGTCTTACAGAGGGGGCCTTCACAGATACGCAGTATTTT; CDR3: CASSLTEGAFTDTQYF
size: NA; D: TRBD2; V: TRBV3-1/TRBV3-2; J: TRBJ2-1; DNA: TGTGCCAGCACCACCCTCCGGGGGGAAGCTGAGCAGTTCTTC; CDR3: CASTTLRGEAEQFF
size: few; D: NA; V: TRBV7-3; J: TRBJ1-1; DNA: TGTGCCAGCAGTGAAACAGCGAACACTGAAGCTTTCTTT; CDR3: CASSETANTEAFF
size: once; D: NA; V: TRBV5-1; J: TRBJ1-2; DNA: TGCGCCATATCGCGGGGCGGAGGTGATGGCTACACCTTC; CDR3: CAISRGGGDGYTF
size: NA; D: NA; V: TRBV6-6; J: TRBJ2-5; DNA: TGTGCCAGCAGTTACCCCCTAGGTAGGGGTGGCGAGACCCAGTACTTC; CDR3: CASSYPLGRGGETQYF
size: NA; D: TRBD1; V: TRBV28; J: TRBJ1-2; DNA: TGTGCCAGCACCGAGGACAGGGGCTTTTTTGGCTACACCTTC; CDR3: CASTEDRGFFGYTF
size: NA; D: NA; V: TRBV6-5; J: TRBJ2-2; DNA: TGTGCCAGCAATGTGGGGCCGAACACCGGGGAGCTGTTTTTT; CDR3: CASNVGPNTGELFF
size: NA; D: NA; V: TRBV10-1; J: TRBJ1-2; DNA: TGCGCCAGCACGAAAGCCGGGACTCGGCTATATGGCTACACCTTC; CDR3: CASTKAGTRLYGYTF
size: NA; D: TRBD2; V: TRBV7-8; J: TRBJ2-3; DNA: TGTGCCAGCAGCTTCCGACTAGCGGGGGGGGTGAATACGCAGTATTTT; CDR3: CASSFRLAGGVNTQYF
size: NA; D: NA; V: TRBV7-2; J: TRBJ2-7; DNA: TGTGCCAGCAGCCCCGCGATGAGTCCCAACGAGCAGTACTTC; CDR3: CASSPAMSPNEQYF
size: NA; D: TRBD2; V: TRBV5-1; J: TRBJ2-3; DNA: TGCGCCAGCAGCTCGGGACTAGCGGGGGGGACGACAGATACGCAGTATTTT; CDR3: CASSSGLAGGTTDTQYF
size: NA; D: NA; V: TRBV7-8; J: TRBJ2-2; DNA: TGTGCCAGCACCACCGGGACATTCCAATCCGGGGAGCTGTTTTTT; CDR3: CASTTGTFQSGELFF
size: NA; D: NA; V: TRBV28; J: TRBJ1-6; DNA: TGTGCCAGCAGTAGTCCCCGAGGGGGTCGTAATTCACCCCTCCACTTT; CDR3: CASSSPRGGRNSPLHF
size: few; D: TRBD1; V: TRBV4-3; J: TRBJ1-2; DNA: TGCGCCAGCAGCCAGACCCTACCGGGACAGGCGTCCTATGGCTACACCTTC; CDR3: CASSQTLPGQASYGYTF
size: NA; D: TRBD1; V: TRBV5-1; J: TRBJ1-5; DNA: TGCGCCAGCAGCCCGGAGGGACGAATCGACAGGGGAAATCAGCCCCAGCATTTT; CDR3: CASSPEGRIDRGNQPQHF
size: NA; D: NA; V: TRBV3-1/TRBV3-2; J: TRBJ1-1; DNA: TGTGCCAGCAGCCGACAGATGAACACTGAAGCTTTCTTT; CDR3: CASSRQMNTEAFF
size: NA; D: NA; V: TRBV9; J: TRBJ1-2; DNA: TGTGCCAGCAGCCCGATTCGTCCCGGGACATCCACGGACTATGGCTACACCTTC; CDR3: CASSPIRPGTSTDYGYTF
size: NA; D: NA; V: TRBV5-6; J: TRBJ1-1; DNA: TGTGCCAGCAGCGAGTCTGGGGGGGTCACTGAAGCTTTCTTT; CDR3: CASSESGGVTEAFF
size: few; D: NA; V: TRBV28; J: TRBJ1-3; DNA: TGTGCCAGCAGCCGGGGGATTACTGGATTTGGTGGAAACACCATATATTTT; CDR3: CASSRGITGFGGNTIYF
size: NA; D: NA; V: TRBV4-1; J: TRBJ2-7; DNA: TGCGCCAGCAGCCAAGTCCCGTCGTGGCAGCAGTACTTC; CDR3: CASSQVPSWQQYF
size: NA; D: NA; V: TRBV5-4; J: TRBJ1-2; DNA: TGTGCCAGCAGCTTGGCCGCGGGAAGGGGCTACACCTTC; CDR3: CASSLAAGRGYTF
size: NA; D: TRBD1; V: TRBV7-8; J: TRBJ1-1; DNA: TGTGCCAGCAGCCCTCACCGGGACAGGGGTTCAGCTTTCTTT; CDR3: CASSPHRDRGSAFF
size: NA; D: NA; V: TRBV7-9; J: TRBJ2-2; DNA: TGTGCCAGCAGCCCAGAGGCAGGGGCGTGGGAGCTGTTTTTT; CDR3: CASSPEAGAWELFF